The 9 T cell receptor beta chains in this list originate from one sample, sequenced in a study of blood T cell repertoires in COVID-19. The method was immunoSEQ multiplex PCR; TCRdb's version includes in-frame clones alone and lacks a portion of them. The repertoire holds about 200,000 clones, with roughly 87% as singletons. Sequenced input: peripheral blood. The receptors originated from a man in his forties with active or convalescent COVID-19.

This clone has more than one count but fewer than ten. The V gene is TRBV30, the J gene TRBJ1-2; 12 nucleotides align to TRBD1. The ends lost 5 bases at V and 12 bases at J; junction bases unmatched: 10. There are 13 residues in the CDR3. Germline V gives CDR1 GTSNPN, CDR2 SVGIG (reference sequence). As DNA, the CDR3 is TGTGCCTGGGCGGGGGGACAGGGGGCCCGGGACACCTTC. It specifies CAWAGGQGARDTF.

V gene TRBV3-1 (or the pseudogene TRBV3-2) combines with J gene TRBJ2-7, with TRBD2 as a possible D gene (5 bases). Germline assignment: CDR1 LGHDT and CDR2 YNNKEL (reference sequence). Trimming pared 4 bases from V and 1 base from J, leaving 8 bases between. This CDR3 contains 13 residues. The CDR3 sequence: CASSPRGSYEQYF. As DNA, the CDR3 is TGTGCCAGCAGCCCCCGGGGTTCCTACGAGCAGTACTTC.

The V gene is TRBV9, the J gene TRBJ1-2, with 9 bases aligning to TRBD1. The CDR3 has 16 residues. The junction had 8 bases not matched to a gene; V was cut back by 2 bases and J by 3 bases. In germline, CDR1 is SGDLS, CDR2 YYNGEE. The CDR3 bases are TGTGCCAGCAGCGTCGGGACAGGGACTAAATACTATGGCTACACCTTC. It encodes CASSVGTGTKYYGYTF.

The chain carries TRBV29-1 and TRBJ1-2, with D possibly matching TRBD1 (6 bases). The V end lost 7 bases, the J end lost 0 bases, and 12 bases lay between the germline ends. This CDR3 is 13 amino acids long. In germline, CDR1 is SQVTM, CDR2 ANQGSEA. The CDR3 is CSDLDSTNYGYTF. The CDR3, as DNA: TGCAGCGACCTGGACAGCACTAACTATGGCTACACCTTC.

The genes are TRBV5-6 and TRBJ1-1; TRBD1 agrees at 10 bases. This CDR3 comprises 15 residues. With 2 bases clipped from V and 4 bases from J, the junction kept 5 bases outside the gene matches. The germline CDR1 and CDR2 sequences are SGHDT and YYEEEE. The CDR3 here is CASSLPGQGFTEAFF. In nucleotides, the CDR3 is TGTGCCAGCAGCTTACCGGGACAGGGGTTCACTGAAGCTTTCTTT.

This chain uses TRBV24-1 with TRBJ2-3; TRBD1 is a possible D gene (7 bases). The CDR3 spans 17 residues. Germline CDR1 KGHDR, CDR2 SFDVKD. With 1 base removed from V and 1 base from J, the gap between germline ends came to 14 bases. For the CDR3, the DNA is TGTGCCACCAGTGATTTTGACAGGGAGGTAGGCACAGATACGCAGTATTTT. Its protein product is CATSDFDREVGTDTQYF.

The rearrangement joins TRBV28 to TRBJ1-5; 11 positions match TRBD1. CDR1 and CDR2 from the germline V gene are MDHEN and SYDVKM. V dropped 5 bases and J dropped 3; count of bases not matched to a gene: 6. This CDR3 comprises 16 residues. The DNA for the CDR3 is TGTGCCAGCAGTCCCAGGGGACAGGGGGACAATCAGCCCCAGCATTTT. Protein product: CASSPRGQGDNQPQHF.

This clone was detected once. This chain links TRBV2 with TRBJ2-7, with D tentatively TRBD2 (6 bases). CDR3 length equals 12 residues. Trimming stripped 10 bases from V and 4 bases from J, with 14 bases between. Germline V gene lookup returns CDR1 SNHLY and CDR2 FYNNEI. The CDR3 loop reads CAITGDLYEQYF. CDR3 nucleotides: TGTGCCATCACGGGGGATTTGTACGAGCAGTACTTC.

The rearrangement joins TRBV28 to TRBJ2-2, with 8 bases aligning to TRBD1. The CDR3 is 16 residues long. CDR1 and CDR2 from the germline V gene are MDHEN and SYDVKM. V was clipped by 3 bases and J by 3 bases; unmatched bases: 6. For the CDR3, the DNA is TGTGCCAGCAGTTTCGCCGGACAGGGCTACACCGGGGAGCTGTTTTTT. The encoded protein is CASSFAGQGYTGELFF.